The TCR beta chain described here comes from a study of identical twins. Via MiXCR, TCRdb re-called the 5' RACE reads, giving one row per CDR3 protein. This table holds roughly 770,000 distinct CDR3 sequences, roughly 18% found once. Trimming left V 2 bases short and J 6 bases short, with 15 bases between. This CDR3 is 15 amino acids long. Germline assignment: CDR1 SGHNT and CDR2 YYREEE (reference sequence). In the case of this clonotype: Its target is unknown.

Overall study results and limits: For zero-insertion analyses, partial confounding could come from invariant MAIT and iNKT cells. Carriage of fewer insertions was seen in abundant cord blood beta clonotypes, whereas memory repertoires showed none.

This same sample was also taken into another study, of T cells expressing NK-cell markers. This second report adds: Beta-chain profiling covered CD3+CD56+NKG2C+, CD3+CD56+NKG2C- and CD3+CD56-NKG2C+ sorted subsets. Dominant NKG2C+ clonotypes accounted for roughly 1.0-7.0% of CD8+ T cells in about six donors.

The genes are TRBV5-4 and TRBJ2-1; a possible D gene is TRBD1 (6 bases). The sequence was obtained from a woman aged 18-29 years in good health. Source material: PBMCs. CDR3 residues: CASSFRGFIVNEQFF. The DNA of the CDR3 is TGTGCCAGCAGCTTCAGGGGTTTTATAGTCAATGAGCAGTTCTTC.